The 15 T cell receptor beta chains below all came from one sample that was sequenced in a study of blood T cell repertoires in COVID-19 (dated by TCRdb to 2020 to 2021). Library generation was performed with the immunoSEQ multiplex PCR assay. TCRdb provides this immuneACCESS table in a form limited to in-frame rearrangements. Some clones are lacking; in checked studies, under half of them reflect an unresolved V gene, and why the rest are absent is not known. The sample table shows about 42,000 clones, and roughly 81% are seen once. Clones ranked in the top ten supply less than 15% of the sample. Specimen: peripheral blood. The receptors were gathered from a woman aged 65 to 85 in a cohort sampled during active COVID-19.

The rearrangement uses TRBV29-1 and TRBJ1-1; possibly TRBD1 for D (5 bases). V lost 0 bases, J lost 11 bases, and 22 bases lay in between. CDR3 length: 15 amino acids. Germline CDR1 SQVTM, CDR2 ANQGSEA. In DNA, the CDR3 is TGCAGCGTTGAAGAAGTGGCAGGGAGGGTAATAGGGGCTTTCTTT. This translates into CSVEEVAGRVIGAFF. The whole variable domain, remainder taken from reference TRBV29-1 and TRBJ1-1, is SAVISQKPSRDICQRGTSLTIQCQVDSQVTMMFWYRQQPGQSLTLIATANQGSEATYESGFVIDKFPISRPNLTFSTLTVSNMSPEDSSIYLCSVEEVAGRVIGAFFGQGTRLTVV.

This rearrangement joins TRBV25-1 to TRBJ2-3, with 8 bases identical to TRBD2. The junction had 13 bases not matched to a gene; V was cut back by 5 bases and J by 6 bases. The CDR3 sequence is 16 residues long. Per germline, CDR1 MGHDK and CDR2 SYGVNS. Here the CDR3 DNA reads TGTGCCAGCAGTCCACTCGGGAGCGGGAGTGTCGATACGCAGTATTTT. This gives the protein CASSPLGSGSVDTQYF.

The rearrangement uses TRBV28 and TRBJ1-2, with D maybe TRBD1 (6 bases). Germline V lookup: CDR1 MDHEN, CDR2 SYDVKM. V lost 4 bases to trimming and J lost 5 bases, with 17 bases between them. The CDR3 loop spans 15 amino acids. CDR3 bases: TGTGCCAGCAGTTATCACAGGGCCGCCAGGTATGGCTACACCTTC. Translation: CASSYHRAARYGYTF.

The V gene is TRBV5-8, the J gene TRBJ2-5, with 7 bases aligning to TRBD1. Germline V gene sequence: CDR1 SGHTS, CDR2 YDEGEE. After removal of 4 bases from V and 7 bases from J, the junction contained 7 bases not matched to a gene. There are 13 residues in the CDR3. The CDR3 sequence: CASSPGTEGTQYF. The DNA for the CDR3 is TGTGCCAGCAGCCCCGGGACAGAGGGGACCCAGTACTTC.

The chain links TRBV29-1 to TRBJ2-3, with D tentatively TRBD1 (6 bases). The germline V gene encodes CDR1 SQVTM and CDR2 ANQGSEA. Deletions cut 7 bases from V and 8 bases from J, with 16 bases between. The length of the CDR3 is 12 residues. The CDR3 region is CSGDIKGGTQYF. CDR3 DNA sequence: TGCAGCGGTGACATAAAAGGGGGTACGCAGTATTTT.

The chain carries TRBV5-1 and TRBJ1-3; tentatively, D is TRBD1 (5 bases). Trimming shortened V by 0 bases and J by 0 bases, and 7 bases separated the two germline ends. Germline V gene sequence: CDR1 SGHRS, CDR2 YFSETQ. This CDR3 has 15 amino acids. CDR3 nucleotide sequence: TGCGCCAGCAGCTTGGACGGGGGCTCTGGAAACACCATATATTTT. Amino acid sequence: CASSLDGGSGNTIYF.

The rearrangement uses TRBV5-1 and TRBJ1-6, with D possibly TRBD1 on 5 matching bases. CDR1 and CDR2 from the germline V gene are SGHRS and YFSETQ. CDR3 length: 14 amino acids. The germline V and J ends were trimmed by 0 bases and 14 bases, with 15 bases remaining between them. The CDR3 DNA is TGCGCCAGCAGCTTGGCCGATGGGGCTTTTACCCTCCACTTT. It is translated as CASSLADGAFTLHF.

This rearrangement joins TRBV12-5 to TRBJ1-1; tentatively, D is TRBD1 (6 bases). This CDR3 has 13 residues. Trimming took off 2 bases at V and 4 bases at J, with 8 bases between the two ends. Germline CDR1 reads LGHNT; CDR2 reads FRNRAP. The CDR3 here is CASGLQGFTEAFF. In nucleotides, the CDR3 is TGTGCTAGTGGTTTGCAGGGGTTCACTGAAGCTTTCTTT.

The V call is TRBV28, the J call TRBJ2-3; 7 bases are a match to TRBD2. The CDR3 spans 15 residues. In germline, CDR1 is MDHEN, CDR2 SYDVKM. J gave up 2 bases and V 5 bases, and 7 bases lay outside the gene matches. CDR3 in amino acids: CASSGAGDFTDTQYF. The CDR3 DNA reads TGTGCCAGCAGTGGGGCGGGAGATTTCACAGATACGCAGTATTTT.

The chain combines TRBV4-1 with TRBJ1-5, with D possibly being TRBD1 (6 bases). This CDR3 is built from 16 residues. Trimming removed 3 bases from V and 5 bases from J, with 17 bases in between. The germline CDR1 and CDR2 sequences are MGHRA and YSYEKL. The CDR3 DNA follows: TGCGCCAGCAGCCACATGGGGGGGCAGGGATATCAGCCCCAGCATTTT. This codes for CASSHMGGQGYQPQHF.

The chain has TRBV6-2 or TRBV6-3 and TRBJ2-2, with 9 bases that match TRBD1. CDR3 length: 16 amino acids. Germline CDR1 MNHEY, CDR2 SVGEGT. With V trimmed by 6 bases and J by 7 bases, 12 bases remained unmatched. Written as DNA, the CDR3 is TGTGCCAGCAGCTTCCCGGGACAGGGTCTGTTCGGGGAGCTGTTTTTT. As protein: CASSFPGQGLFGELFF.

The gene calls are TRBV5-4 and TRBJ2-2; the D gene is possibly TRBD2 (6 bases). The CDR3 has 15 residues. The ends were cut back, 3 bases at V and 3 bases at J, with 12 bases in the middle. CDR1 and CDR2 from the germline V gene are SGHNT and YYREEE (reference sequence). For the CDR3, the DNA is TGTGCCAGCAGCTGGGGGGAGCGGGACACCGGGGAGCTGTTTTTT. It yields the protein CASSWGERDTGELFF. The whole variable domain, remainder taken from reference TRBV5-4 and TRBJ2-2, is ETGVTQSPTHLIKTRGQQVTLRCSSQSGHNTVSWYQQALGQGPQFIFQYYREEENGRGNFPPRFSGLQFPNYSSELNVNALELDDSALYLCASSWGERDTGELFFGEGSRLTVL.

The CDR3 spells CASSSQGDPYNSPLHF. CDR3 bases: TGTGCCAGCAGCTCACAGGGGGACCCCTATAATTCACCCCTCCACTTT. This chain connects TRBV9 to TRBJ1-6; 8 nucleotides match TRBD1. Germline V CDR1 and CDR2: SGDLS, YYNGEE. The CDR3 is made up of 16 amino acids. With V trimmed by 4 bases and J by 2 bases, 5 bases remained unmatched. Combining the CDR3 with reference TRBV9 and TRBJ1-6 gives the whole variable domain DSGVTQTPKHLITATGQRVTLRCSPRSGDLSVYWYQQSLDQGLQFLIQYYNGEERAKGNILERFSAQQFPDLHSELNLSSLELGDSALYFCASSSQGDPYNSPLHFGNGTRLTVT.

This clone was observed at least ten times. The rearrangement links TRBV4-1 to TRBJ2-7; 8 nucleotides align to TRBD1. The CDR3 has 14 residues. The V gene end was trimmed by 6 bases and the J gene end by 3 bases; junction bases not matched to a gene: 7. In germline, CDR1 is MGHRA, CDR2 YSYEKL. The DNA for the CDR3 is TGCGCCAGCAGTCGAGACAGGGGCAGCTACGAGCAGTACTTC. Its protein product is CASSRDRGSYEQYF.

J is TRBJ2-3 and V is TRBV5-1; 10 bases agree with TRBD2. The CDR3 spans 18 residues. Unmatched junction bases numbered 11, after V lost 4 bases and J lost 0 bases. CDR1 and CDR2 (germline): SGHRS, YFSETQ. CDR3: CASSMIWTSGTSTDTQYF. CDR3 in DNA: TGCGCCAGCAGCATGATATGGACTAGCGGAACTAGCACAGATACGCAGTATTTT.